Sequencing of this TCR beta chain was carried out in a study of beta chain features in type 1 diabetes. Sequencing targeted expressed TCRB transcripts, as all isolated RNA had been reverse transcribed. This table comes from immunoSEQ multiplex PCR, and its TCRdb copy is limited to in-frame clones, with some not included. The sample records roughly 340,000 clones, 13% being singletons. Remarks on this clone: Its antigen is not identified.

The V segment lost 4 bases and the J segment 1 base; nucleotides outside the gene matches: 7. The CDR3 is 17 amino acids. Germline loops: CDR1 MGHRA, CDR2 YSYEKL. General observations from the study: Among all four CD4+ subsets, Type 1 diabetes patients had TCRB CDR3s that were moderately but significantly shorter.

This receptor was identified in a woman in her late teens or twenties with type 1 diabetes. The chain joins TRBV4-1 to TRBJ2-1, with 10 bases aligning to TRBD2. Source material: naive CD4+ T cells from blood. CDR3 amino acids: CASSPHLAGVSYNEQFF. In DNA, the CDR3 is TGCGCCAGCAGCCCTCACCTAGCGGGGGTATCCTACAATGAGCAGTTCTTC.